The sequence of this T cell receptor (beta chain) was determined in a study of human T cells and chemical hapten exposure. Separate cDNA molecules received unique molecular identifiers, which the library attached to them. In TCRdb, the RACE reads were re-called with MiXCR into one record per CDR3 protein. The table has about 270,000 distinct CDR3 sequences, about 7.7% seen once; the top ten hold about 1.2%. Germline V gene data show CDR1 as LNHDA and CDR2 as SQIVND (reference sequence). The CDR3 spans 13 residues. Trimming cost V 5 bases and J 8 bases, with 12 bases left between them. Time point meaning: pre-sensitization, week 0. The sample's treatment: therapeutic diphenylcyclopropenone sensitization with weekly scalp DPC. Prior to each patch test being applied, blood was drawn. Donors, patients with alopecia ranging from 18 to 70 years old and judged suitable for DPC, provided samples.

Here the sequenced sample was whole blood, taken in connection with sensitization to the hapten diphenylcyclopropenone (DPC). This clonotype originated in a man aged 18 to 29 with alopecia areata. Some clones in this sample may be carry-over from other donors' samples. V gene TRBV19 combines with J gene TRBJ1-4; D remains ambiguous. The CDR3 nucleotides are TGTGCCAGTAGTGGCAGTGAATGGGAAAAACTGTTTTTT. Residues: CASSGSEWEKLFF.